This is a list of T cell receptor beta chains from one sample in a study of T cell responses to AZD1222 COVID-19 vaccine. Using immunoSEQ multiplex PCR, the repertoire was profiled, and TCRdb retains in-frame clones only, with some absent. The data show 150,000 or so clones, 80% to 90% seen once. The material was peripheral blood, obtained on day 0 of AZD1222 vaccination. The origin of the receptors is an adult in good health. CDR3s leave out the opening cysteine and the closing phenylalanine or tryptophan.

v_gene: TRBV27
CDR3aa: ASSLRWSSGANVLT

v_gene: TRBV7-2
CDR3aa: ASSLAGGRQTDTQY

v_gene: TRBV7-2
CDR3aa: ASSLALGTANVLT

v_gene: TRBV4-2
CDR3aa: ASSQDWVDRENYGYT

v_gene: TRBV24-1
CDR3aa: ATQTSNQETQY

v_gene: TRBV6-2/TRBV6-3
CDR3aa: ASSYLGSIFDEQF

v_gene: TRBV18
CDR3aa: ASSPLGQAYGYT

v_gene: TRBV10-1
CDR3aa: ASSRSAVNTGELF

v_gene: TRBV11-2
CDR3aa: ASSLVLGSTGNTIY

v_gene: TRBV7-2
CDR3aa: ASSSTLSGQPNEKLF

v_gene: TRBV12-3/TRBV12-4
CDR3aa: ASKQGKETQY

v_gene: TRBV28
CDR3aa: ASSGWPWVSNQPQH

v_gene: TRBV2
CDR3aa: ASSGQGAGQPQH

v_gene: TRBV28
CDR3aa: ASSFLRGPLARATDTQY

v_gene: TRBV18
CDR3aa: ASSPGENYGYT

v_gene: TRBV9
CDR3aa: ASSRDGGNTIY

v_gene: TRBV7-2
CDR3aa: ASSLGGAGNEKLF

v_gene: TRBV28
CDR3aa: ASRRTGQGQGEQY

v_gene: TRBV7-2
CDR3aa: ASSYMGLGAQETQY

v_gene: TRBV2
CDR3aa: ASNGIGGGNTEAF

v_gene: TRBV7-2
CDR3aa: ASSLDRVVTPGLYGYT

v_gene: TRBV7-3
CDR3aa: ASSSSSGTQVTDTQY

v_gene: TRBV27
CDR3aa: ASSRARGETQY

v_gene: TRBV3-1/TRBV3-2
CDR3aa: ASSQDPGRATNEKLF

v_gene: TRBV28
CDR3aa: ASSLGTPGEAF

v_gene: TRBV7-3
CDR3aa: ASSLTSSAGGSTDTQY

v_gene: TRBV7-2
CDR3aa: ASSLVLTAGGSDTQY

v_gene: TRBV24-1
CDR3aa: ATSDLREVPIYNEQF

v_gene: TRBV28
CDR3aa: ASKGLYNEQF

v_gene: TRBV7-8
CDR3aa: ASSLSPGTLGGALH

v_gene: TRBV6-2/TRBV6-3
CDR3aa: ASSYREREQF

v_gene: TRBV21-1
CDR3aa: ASKGNTSPLH

v_gene: TRBV24-1
CDR3aa: ATSDLRGVGLETQY

v_gene: TRBV7-2
CDR3aa: ASSPQRGGSYGYT

v_gene: TRBV4-3
CDR3aa: ASSQVVGVPYNEQF

v_gene: TRBV7-2
CDR3aa: ASSSQGAGDYNEQF

v_gene: TRBV28
CDR3aa: ASSFPVYGYT

v_gene: TRBV4-3
CDR3aa: ASSQSAGRVNREQF

v_gene: TRBV15
CDR3aa: ATSRDQDTQY

v_gene: TRBV5-5
CDR3aa: ASSLRWLNTEAF

v_gene: TRBV5-1
CDR3aa: ASSLSGGVTEAF

v_gene: TRBV5-1
CDR3aa: ATKEGYSSGNTIY

v_gene: TRBV6-2/TRBV6-3
CDR3aa: ASSQDGQAGFRSGYT

v_gene: TRBV29-1
CDR3aa: SVRPSGYEQY

v_gene: TRBV30
CDR3aa: AWRELDRSNEKLF

v_gene: TRBV27
CDR3aa: ASSFQPGQSYEQY

v_gene: TRBV28
CDR3aa: ASSLYPAESYEQY

v_gene: TRBV12-3/TRBV12-4
CDR3aa: ASSSRGKLF

v_gene: TRBV19
CDR3aa: ASSIPSFSGTGELF

v_gene: TRBV6-5
CDR3aa: ASSYSTWGYEQY

v_gene: TRBV28
CDR3aa: ASSTTNSGRGEGRTYEQY

v_gene: TRBV7-9
CDR3aa: ASSFPKAVPHQETQY